A single sample gave rise to the 28 T cell receptor beta chains below, sequenced in a study of OX40 agonist ivuxolimab in advanced cancers. Profiled with immunoSEQ multiplex PCR; TCRdb holds only in-frame clones, not every one. Of 35,000 to 45,000 clones in the sample, roughly 86% are singletons; the top ten hold roughly 22%. The input for sequencing was CD4+ or CD8+ T cells sorted from blood, taken in a trial of the OX40 agonist ivuxolimab. The receptor source for this set is an adult with an advanced solid tumor such as melanoma, head and neck, liver or kidney cancer.

V gene TRBV6-6 combines with J gene TRBJ1-5; D not certain. The CDR3 covers 14 residues. Germline V gives CDR1 MNHNY, CDR2 SVGAGI (reference sequence). Trimming took off 5 bases at V and 0 bases at J, with 8 bases between the two ends. The CDR3 DNA reads TGTGCCAGCAGTCCCAGCTATAGCAATCAGCCCCAGCATTTT. Its translation is CASSPSYSNQPQHF.

The rearrangement joins TRBV12-5 to TRBJ2-3; a possible D gene is TRBD2 (7 bases). The germline V gene encodes CDR1 LGHNT and CDR2 FRNRAP. The V and J ends lost 3 bases and 0 bases respectively, with 16 bases between them. The CDR3 contains 17 residues. CDR3 in amino acids: CASGFTGGATSTDTQYF. In DNA form, the CDR3 reads TGTGCTAGTGGTTTTACGGGGGGCGCTACTAGCACAGATACGCAGTATTTT.

In its sample, this clone was seen a few times. This chain uses TRBV4-3 with TRBJ2-3; perhaps TRBD1 as D (6 bases). The germline V gene encodes CDR1 LGHNA and CDR2 YSLEER. The CDR3 has 15 residues. Between the trimmed V and J ends, which lost 3 bases and 1 base, there was a span of 11 bases. The CDR3 coding sequence is TGCGCCAGCAGCCACGAGGACAGCGGCACAGATACGCAGTATTTT. Protein product: CASSHEDSGTDTQYF.

The J gene is TRBJ2-7, the V gene TRBV10-1; 8 nucleotides agree with TRBD2. The length of the CDR3 is 12 residues. V gave up 2 bases and J gave up 7 bases; unmatched junction bases: 1. CDR1 WNHNN and CDR2 SYGVQD come from the germline V gene (reference sequence). DNA of the CDR3: TGCGCCAGCAGTGAGGCGGGGGGAGAGCAGTACTTC. This encodes CASSEAGGEQYF.

This clone was seen more than once but under ten times. This chain connects TRBV6-5 to TRBJ2-2; weak D call: TRBD1 (5 bases). CDR1 and CDR2 from the germline V gene are MNHEY and SVGAGI. V dropped 7 bases and J dropped 7 bases, with 13 bases sitting between them. There are 13 residues in the CDR3. CDR3 loop: CASMVGQSGELFF. The CDR3 coding sequence is TGTGCCAGCATGGTGGGGCAGAGCGGGGAGCTGTTTTTT.

This clone was observed a few times. J is TRBJ1-2 and V is TRBV6-5, with D possibly matching TRBD1 (6 bases). CDR1 is MNHEY, CDR2 SVGAGI, per germline. CDR3 length: 15 residues. Trimming removed 0 bases at V and 6 bases at J, with 14 bases between. This CDR3 reads CASSYSRAGHNGYTF. For the CDR3, the DNA is TGTGCCAGCAGTTACTCGAGAGCGGGACACAATGGCTACACCTTC.

As concerns this clone: A read error may account for a junction end that differs from germline. The CDR3 is CANSLDPGGGQPQHF. CDR3 DNA sequence: TGTGCCAACAGCTTGGACCCCGGGGGCGGTCAGCCCCAGCATTTT. The V and J genes are TRBV7-8 and TRBJ1-5, with D perhaps matching TRBD1 (6 bases). CDR3 length: 15 residues. Per germline, CDR1 SGHVS and CDR2 FQNEAQ.

This chain uses TRBV7-6 with TRBJ2-1; unclear D gene. Germline V gene sequence: CDR1 SGHVS, CDR2 FNYEAQ. The CDR3 spans 17 residues. Between the trimmed V and J ends, which lost 6 bases and 0 bases, there was a span of 18 bases. The CDR3 loop reads CASSRLWTSSSYNEQFF. DNA of the CDR3: TGTGCCAGCAGTCGACTGTGGACGTCGAGCTCCTACAATGAGCAGTTCTTC.

This clone was counted many times. The chain couples TRBV9 to TRBJ1-2; 7 nucleotides agree with TRBD1. The J segment lost 4 bases and the V segment lost 1 base, leaving 7 bases of the junction unmatched. Germline CDR1 SGDLS, CDR2 YYNGEE. The CDR3 length is 15 residues. CDR3 sequence (DNA): TGTGCCAGCAGCGTACTCTCCGGGACAGTCTATGGCTACACCTTC. This gives the protein CASSVLSGTVYGYTF.

The chain couples TRBV9 to TRBJ1-1; TRBD1 matches 7 bases. From germline, CDR1 is SGDLS and CDR2 YYNGEE. Germline trimming cut 3 bases from V and 6 bases from J; bases unmatched to any gene: 8. CDR3 length: 14 residues. The chain's CDR3 is CASSAEGARSEAFF. CDR3 coding DNA: TGTGCCAGCAGCGCCGAGGGGGCGCGCTCTGAAGCTTTCTTT.

The gene calls are TRBV4-3 and TRBJ2-1; no clear D. Trimming stripped 0 bases from V and 2 bases from J, with 11 bases between. There are 16 residues in the CDR3. Per germline, CDR1 LGHNA and CDR2 YSLEER. CDR3 bases: TGCGCCAGCAGCCAAGATTCGAACAGCCCCTACAATGAGCAGTTCTTC. It yields the protein CASSQDSNSPYNEQFF.

The CDR3 loop reads CASSTGLEQYF. Here the CDR3 DNA reads TGTGCCAGCAGCACGGGTCTCGAGCAGTACTTC. The chain links TRBV7-6 to TRBJ2-7; D is unclear. The CDR3 sequence is 11 residues long. Germline assignment: CDR1 SGHVS and CDR2 FNYEAQ. V was shortened by 5 bases and J by 6 bases, with 8 bases between the two germline ends.

There are many counts of this clone. V gene TRBV16 combines with J gene TRBJ2-1, with 12 nucleotides matching TRBD2. The V gene's germline CDR1 is KGHSY and CDR2 FQNENV. With V trimmed by 0 bases and J by 2 bases, 2 bases remained unmatched. This CDR3 comprises 17 residues. CDR3 sequence: CASSQSASGGAYNEQFF. The DNA of the CDR3 is TGTGCCAGCAGCCAATCAGCTAGCGGGGGGGCCTACAATGAGCAGTTCTTC.

The chain is built from TRBV27 and TRBJ2-1, with D uncertain. The CDR3 covers 12 residues. The germline V gene has CDR1 MNHEY and CDR2 SMNVEV (reference sequence). V shed 5 bases and J shed 0 bases, with 2 bases lying between them. The CDR3 DNA follows: TGTGCCAGCAGTCGCTCCTACAATGAGCAGTTCTTC. Translated, it gives CASSRSYNEQFF.

The chain employs TRBV5-6 and TRBJ2-7, with no clear D. V lost 1 base, J lost 6 bases, and 11 bases lay in between. Germline CDR1 SGHDT, CDR2 YYEEEE. The length of the CDR3 is 13 residues. The CDR3 is CASSLSYLREQYF. The CDR3 DNA follows: TGTGCCAGCAGCTTGAGCTACCTACGCGAGCAGTACTTC.

CDR3 nucleotides: TGCGCCAGCAGTGAGTCGAGGGGGATGGGTGAGCAGTTCTTC. Protein product: CASSESRGMGEQFF. The chain recombines TRBV10-2 with TRBJ2-1, with D tentatively TRBD1 (6 bases). Trimming removed 0 bases at V and 9 bases at J, with 12 bases between. The CDR3 sequence is 14 residues long. Germline V CDR1 and CDR2: WSHSY, SAAADI.

The rearrangement uses TRBV4-3 and TRBJ1-5; D call uncertain. This CDR3 is 13 amino acids long. CDR1 LGHNA and CDR2 YSLEER come from the germline V gene. The germline V and J ends were trimmed by 4 bases and 4 bases, with 8 bases remaining between them. CDR3 DNA sequence: TGCGCCAGCAGCCCGAAAGGTAATCAGCCCCAGCATTTT. The encoded protein is CASSPKGNQPQHF.

The genes are TRBV4-3 and TRBJ1-2; weak D call: TRBD1 (5 bases). Germline loops: CDR1 LGHNA, CDR2 YSLEER. The CDR3 is 15 residues long. V lost 0 bases to trimming and J lost 6 bases, with 14 bases between them. CDR3 amino acids: CASSQERGIRHGYTF. The CDR3 coding sequence is TGCGCCAGCAGCCAAGAGCGGGGGATTAGGCATGGCTACACCTTC.

The gene calls are TRBV2 and TRBJ2-2; D is uncertain. Germline CDR1 reads SNHLY; CDR2 reads FYNNEI. CDR3 length equals 13 residues. V lost 2 bases to trimming and J lost 7 bases, with 8 bases between them. The CDR3 sequence: CASSERTGGELFF. CDR3 in DNA: TGTGCCAGCAGTGAAAGGACGGGCGGGGAGCTGTTTTTT. The complete variable domain, with remaining parts taken from reference TRBV2 and TRBJ2-2, reads EPEVTQTPSHQVTQMGQEVILRCVPISNHLYFYWYRQILGQKVEFLVSFYNNEISEKSEIFDDQFSVERPDGSNFTLKIRSTKLEDSAMYFCASSERTGGELFFGEGSRLTVL.

This chain uses TRBV10-3 with TRBJ1-5; D uncertain. Per germline, CDR1 ENHRY and CDR2 SYGVKD. The CDR3 sequence is 12 residues long. V shed 3 bases and J shed 7 bases, with 7 bases lying between them. Here the CDR3 reads CAISEVDQPQHF. The CDR3 nucleotides are TGTGCCATCAGTGAAGTAGACCAGCCCCAGCATTTT.

This chain links TRBV6-6 with TRBJ1-4; 8 bases match TRBD1. The CDR3 is 15 residues long. The germline gives CDR1 MNHNY, CDR2 SVGAGI (reference sequence). V lost 5 bases and J lost 1; bases outside the gene matches: 3. The CDR3 protein is CASSVGTGTNEKLFF. CDR3 in DNA: TGTGCCAGCAGTGTTGGGACAGGAACTAATGAAAAACTGTTTTTT.

This clone was seen a handful of times. The V call is TRBV19, the J call TRBJ1-6; D gene unclear. The germline V and J ends were trimmed by 2 bases and 7 bases, with 9 bases remaining between them. This CDR3 is 14 amino acids long. Germline V CDR1 and CDR2: LNHDA, SQIVND (reference sequence). The DNA of the CDR3 is TGTGCCAGTAGTATATGGGGAGACAATTCACCCCTCCACTTT. As protein: CASSIWGDNSPLHF.

The chain carries TRBV7-7 and TRBJ2-5, with D uncertain. The V end lost 2 bases, the J end lost 1 base, and 8 bases lay between the germline ends. CDR1 is SSHAT, CDR2 FNYEAQ, per germline (reference sequence). The CDR3 has 14 residues. CDR3 DNA: TGTGCCAGCAGCTTAATCGCCAGCCAAGAGACCCAGTACTTC. Its protein product is CASSLIASQETQYF.

This chain joins TRBV5-5 and TRBJ1-2; no clear D gene. Germline assignment: CDR1 SGHKS and CDR2 YYEKEE (reference sequence). The CDR3 length is 15 residues. V lost 4 bases, J lost 0 bases, and 13 bases lay in between. The CDR3 bases are TGTGCCAGCAGCCAAGAGGCAGATACTAACTATGGCTACACCTTC. Its translation: CASSQEADTNYGYTF.

The chain carries TRBV4-3 and TRBJ1-1; 7 bases fit TRBD1. The V and J ends lost 4 bases and 5 bases, in that order; junction bases with no gene match: 4. CDR1 LGHNA and CDR2 YSLEER come from the germline V gene. CDR3 length: 13 residues. Written as DNA, the CDR3 is TGCGCCAGCAGCCGCCGACAGGGAACTGAAGCTTTCTTT. Translated, it gives CASSRRQGTEAFF.

The chain couples TRBV6-9 to TRBJ2-5; D could derive from TRBD1 or TRBD2 (5 bases each). Trimming left V 5 bases short and J 2 bases short, with 9 bases between. Per germline, CDR1 MNHGY and CDR2 SVAAGI. The CDR3 length is 13 residues. CDR3 region: CASSQGVQETQYF. CDR3 in DNA: TGTGCCAGCAGTCAGGGAGTACAAGAGACCCAGTACTTC.

The rearrangement uses TRBV9 and TRBJ1-2; D is perhaps TRBD1 (6 bases). This CDR3 region has 13 residues. Trimming shortened V by 4 bases and J by 4 bases, and 11 bases separated the two germline ends. Germline CDR1 and CDR2: SGDLS and YYNGEE. The CDR3 region has the DNA TGTGCCAGCAGCCAAGGGGGATCCTATGGCTACACCTTC. This codes for CASSQGGSYGYTF.

The J gene is TRBJ2-1, the V gene TRBV27; D is uncertain. CDR3 length: 11 amino acids. V gave up 4 bases and J gave up 7 bases, with 5 bases separating them. Germline CDR1 MNHEY, CDR2 SMNVEV (reference sequence). CDR3 in DNA: TGTGCCAGCAGTTATTCAAATGAGCAGTTCTTC. It codes for CASSYSNEQFF.